Listed below are T cell receptor beta chains from one sample, sequenced in a study of OX40 agonist ivuxolimab in advanced cancers. Clones were read by immunoSEQ multiplex PCR, and TCRdb kept only the in-frame ones, dropping some. This table has over 45,000 clones, 79% appearing once. Sequences were derived from CD4+ or CD8+ T cells sorted from blood, sampled in a trial of the OX40 agonist ivuxolimab. These receptors all stem from an adult with an advanced solid tumor such as melanoma, head and neck, liver or kidney cancer. Each CDR3 is given with its conserved first and last residue. A D gene is named only where the DNA matches it firmly. Clone size is not always given. Where it is, it says once, few, many or a class for expanded clones.

J gene | V gene | D gene | clone size | CDR3 protein | CDR3 DNA
TRBJ1-1 | TRBV29-1 | . | . | CSGGGVNTEAFF | TGCAGCGGTGGGGGAGTGAACACTGAAGCTTTCTTT
TRBJ2-3 | TRBV5-1 | TRBD2 | . | CASSLVASGPNTDTQYF | TGCGCCAGCAGCTTGGTGGCTAGCGGGCCCAACACAGATACGCAGTATTTT
TRBJ1-4 | TRBV19 | . | . | CASSNGPGREKLFF | TGTGCCAGTAGTAACGGTCCCGGAAGGGAAAAACTGTTTTTT
TRBJ1-1 | TRBV7-2 | . | . | CASSFSPTAGRGTEAFF | TGTGCCAGCAGCTTTTCCCCTACCGCAGGGCGAGGCACTGAAGCTTTCTTT
TRBJ1-5 | TRBV29-1 | TRBD1 | . | CSVATGDNQPQHF | TGCAGCGTAGCTACAGGGGACAATCAGCCCCAGCATTTT
TRBJ1-4 | TRBV30 | . | . | CAWSVSYEKLFF | TGTGCCTGGAGTGTTTCGTATGAAAAACTGTTTTTT
TRBJ2-3 | TRBV10-1 | TRBD1 | . | CASSEPGGSTDTQYF | TGCGCCAGCAGTGAGCCAGGGGGCAGCACAGATACGCAGTATTTT
TRBJ2-3 | TRBV18 | . | . | CASRTSSTDTQYF | TGTGCCAGCAGGACCTCTAGCACAGATACGCAGTATTTT
TRBJ2-3 | TRBV9 | TRBD2 | . | CASSVGGLAGTTDTQYF | TGTGCCAGCAGCGTAGGGGGGCTAGCGGGGACCACAGATACGCAGTATTTT
TRBJ1-2 | TRBV19 | TRBD1 | . | CASSIKGARSYTF | TGTGCCAGTAGTATAAAGGGGGCGCGGAGCTACACCTTC
TRBJ1-4 | TRBV4-3 | . | . | CASSQGVTAVRLFF | TGCGCCAGCAGCCAAGGGGTGACGGCAGTAAGGTTGTTTTTT
TRBJ1-6 | TRBV5-4 | . | . | CASSLSGSSSPLHF | TGTGCCAGCAGCTTGTCCGGGTCTAGTTCACCCCTCCACTTT
TRBJ2-1 | TRBV19 | . | . | CASNNGPGGYNEQFF | TGTGCCAGTAACAATGGGCCGGGTGGCTACAATGAGCAGTTCTTC
TRBJ2-7 | TRBV2 | . | . | CASRQEPWGHNYEQYF | TGTGCCAGCAGACAGGAACCGTGGGGCCACAACTACGAGCAGTACTTC
TRBJ1-5 | TRBV4-1 | . | . | CASSQITGSGVNQPQHF | TGCGCCAGCAGCCAAATCACAGGATCGGGGGTCAATCAGCCCCAGCATTTT
TRBJ1-2 | TRBV29-1 | . | . | CSTWTGGDYGYTF | TGCAGCACATGGACGGGGGGCGACTATGGCTACACCTTC
TRBJ1-1 | TRBV14 | . | few | CASGRVRGNTEAFF | TGTGCCAGCGGTAGGGTTCGGGGAAACACTGAAGCTTTCTTT
TRBJ2-7 | TRBV30 | . | once | CAWSVNPRPEQYF | TGTGCCTGGAGTGTAAATCCGCGCCCCGAGCAGTACTTC
TRBJ2-1 | TRBV5-1 | TRBD2 | . | CASRSPGLAAYNEQFF | TGCGCCAGCAGATCGCCGGGACTAGCGGCCTACAATGAGCAGTTCTTC
TRBJ1-1 | TRBV23-1 | . | . | CAEGITEAFF | TGCGCCGAAGGGATCACTGAAGCTTTCTTT
TRBJ2-7 | TRBV6-5 | TRBD1 | . | CASTRDSSSYEQYF | TGTGCCAGCACCCGGGACAGCAGCTCCTACGAGCAGTACTTC
TRBJ2-2 | TRBV14 | . | . | CASSQDLTGELFF | TGTGCCAGCAGCCAAGACTTAACCGGGGAGCTGTTTTTT
TRBJ2-6 | TRBV19 | . | few | CASSIIGFGGANVLTF | TGTGCCAGTAGTATAATTGGGTTCGGTGGGGCCAACGTCCTGACTTTC
TRBJ1-1 | TRBV5-1 | . | . | CASSQGTGNTEAFF | TGCGCCAGCAGCCAAGGAACGGGGAACACTGAAGCTTTCTTT
TRBJ2-3 | TRBV7-6 | . | . | CASSLIVTGTDTQYF | TGTGCCAGCAGCTTAATAGTGACGGGAACAGATACGCAGTATTTT
TRBJ2-5 | TRBV19 | . | . | CASSRTGGWRGVEETQYF | TGTGCCAGTAGTAGGACAGGAGGATGGCGGGGGGTAGAGGAGACCCAGTACTTC
TRBJ2-5 | TRBV18 | TRBD2 | . | CASSPPRLAGTWVAETQYF | TGTGCCAGCTCACCACCCCGACTAGCGGGTACCTGGGTAGCGGAGACCCAGTACTTC
TRBJ1-3 | TRBV29-1 | TRBD1 | . | CSVFERTGMRDTIYF | TGCAGCGTCTTCGAAAGGACAGGGATGAGGGACACCATATATTTT
TRBJ2-2 | TRBV2 | . | once | CASSEALGGYGELFF | TGTGCCAGCAGTGAAGCGTTGGGGGGCTACGGGGAGCTGTTTTTT
TRBJ2-1 | TRBV19 | . | . | CASSILGRNEQFF | TGTGCCAGTAGTATTTTGGGGAGGAATGAGCAGTTCTTC
TRBJ1-2 | TRBV5-1 | . | . | CASSLALERGDIYGYTF | TGCGCCAGCAGCTTGGCCCTGGAGAGGGGGGATATCTATGGCTACACCTTC
TRBJ1-5 | TRBV7-9 | . | . | CASSSTVGQPQHF | TGTGCCAGCAGCTCGACTGTTGGGCAGCCCCAGCATTTT
TRBJ2-7 | TRBV11-2 | . | . | CASSLAGYEQYF | TGTGCCAGCAGCTTAGCAGGGTACGAGCAGTACTTC
TRBJ2-6 | TRBV5-1 | TRBD1 | . | CASSLQGAGGANVLTF | TGCGCCAGCAGCTTGCAGGGGGCAGGTGGGGCCAACGTCCTGACTTTC
TRBJ2-7 | TRBV29-1 | . | . | CSVVVGQGSSYEQYF | TGCAGCGTTGTGGTTGGGCAGGGGAGCTCCTACGAGCAGTACTTC
TRBJ2-3 | TRBV7-2 | TRBD2 | . | CASSLTSGRVGADTQYF | TGTGCCAGCAGCTTAACTAGCGGGAGGGTTGGGGCAGATACGCAGTATTTT
TRBJ1-4 | TRBV30 | . | . | CAWNPGSEKLFF | TGTGCCTGGAATCCCGGGTCTGAAAAACTGTTTTTT
TRBJ1-6 | TRBV19 | TRBD1 | . | CASRASGQGHSPLHF | TGTGCCAGTAGGGCCAGCGGACAGGGGCATTCACCCCTCCACTTT
TRBJ2-1 | TRBV11-1 | TRBD1 | . | CASSRGQGVDNEQFF | TGTGCCAGCAGCAGGGGACAGGGCGTCGACAATGAGCAGTTCTTC
TRBJ2-2 | TRBV5-4 | TRBD2 | . | CASSSNGLAGTGELFF | TGTGCCAGCAGCTCGAACGGACTAGCGGGGACCGGGGAGCTGTTTTTT
TRBJ1-6 | TRBV2 | TRBD1 | few | CASTVETGDNSPLHF | TGTGCCAGCACAGTGGAGACAGGGGATAATTCACCCCTCCACTTT
TRBJ2-7 | TRBV4-1 | TRBD2 | . | CASSPRVAGGREQYF | TGCGCCAGCAGCCCTCGGGTAGCGGGAGGGAGGGAGCAGTACTTC
TRBJ2-3 | TRBV5-4 | . | . | CASSLGGVGRDTQYF | TGTGCCAGCAGCTTAGGTGGGGTCGGTAGGGATACGCAGTATTTT
TRBJ1-2 | TRBV4-1 | . | . | CASSHPDSSAGVNGYTF | TGCGCCAGCAGCCACCCTGACAGCTCCGCGGGAGTAAATGGCTACACCTTC
TRBJ2-7 | TRBV28 | . | . | CASSLGGLRDSYEQYF | TGTGCCAGCAGTTTGGGGGGCCTTCGAGACTCCTACGAGCAGTACTTC
TRBJ2-3 | TRBV4-3 | TRBD2 | . | CASSPRLAGLTDTQYF | TGCGCCAGCAGCCCACGACTAGCGGGGCTCACAGATACGCAGTATTTT
TRBJ1-3 | TRBV6-5 | . | . | CASSYGGNENTIYF | TGTGCCAGCAGTTACGGGGGAAATGAAAACACCATATATTTT